A selection of T cell receptor beta chains follows, all from one sample in a study of immune evolution from preneoplasia to lung adenocarcinoma. TCRdb's copy holds only in-frame clones and misses some; the assay was immunoSEQ multiplex PCR. The data hold 8,000 to 8,500 clones, with around 85% observed a single time. Specimen: FFPE invasive lung adenocarcinoma tissue. These TCRs come from a person over 45 with lung adenocarcinoma. Each CDR3 is given with its conserved first and last residue. Each record gives: J gene, clone size, V gene, D gene, CDR3 DNA, CDR3 protein. A D gene is named only where the DNA matches it firmly. Size tells how often a clone was seen (once, few, many) or the class of an expanded clone, and some rows leave it out.

TRBJ1-6,NA,TRBV6-6,NA,TGTGCCAGCAGCATCACGGGGTATAATTCACCCCTCCACTTT,CASSITGYNSPLHF
TRBJ2-2,NA,TRBV27,NA,TGTGCCAGCAGTTTCTCTCTAGCTTCCGGGGAGCTGTTTTTT,CASSFSLASGELFF
TRBJ2-7,large,TRBV30,NA,TGTGCCTGGAGTGAGGTGGGAATAGACTACGAGCAGTACTTC,CAWSEVGIDYEQYF
TRBJ2-7,NA,TRBV18,TRBD1,TGTGCCAGCTCACGTCCGGGACAGGGGGCTACCTCCCACGAGCAGTACTTC,CASSRPGQGATSHEQYF
TRBJ2-3,once,TRBV11-2,NA,TGTGCCAGCAGCTTAGATCCGAGAGATACGCAGTATTTT,CASSLDPRDTQYF
TRBJ2-1,NA,TRBV5-6,TRBD1,TGTGCCAGCAGCTCGACAGACAGGGGCCTGAGGGATGAGCAGTTCTTC,CASSSTDRGLRDEQFF
TRBJ2-7,NA,TRBV2,NA,TGTGCCAGCAGTGAAGCACGGGATAGCTCCTACGAGCAGTACTTC,CASSEARDSSYEQYF
TRBJ2-1,NA,TRBV27,NA,TGTGCCAGCAGTAGGGTAGCGGCTTACAATGAGCAGTTCTTC,CASSRVAAYNEQFF
TRBJ2-7,NA,TRBV18,NA,TGTGCCAGCTCACGGCAGACCTACGAGCAGTACTTC,CASSRQTYEQYF
TRBJ2-1,NA,TRBV9,NA,TGTGCCAGCAGCCCCCGACTAAGCTCCTACAATGAGCAGTTCTTC,CASSPRLSSYNEQFF
TRBJ2-1,NA,TRBV14,TRBD2,TGTGCCAGCAGCCCCCTAGCGGACCTTGCCAATGAGCAGTTCTTC,CASSPLADLANEQFF
TRBJ2-2,NA,TRBV5-1,TRBD2,TGCGCCAGCAGCCTAACTAGCGGGAGTGCTACCGGGGAGCTGTTTTTT,CASSLTSGSATGELFF
TRBJ1-1,NA,TRBV5-4,NA,TGTGCCAGCAGCCGTCAGGGGCTTAGGAACACTGAAGCTTTCTTT,CASSRQGLRNTEAFF
TRBJ2-1,few,TRBV2,NA,TGTGCCAGCAGACCGTTTGGAAGACGCGATGAGCAGTTCTTC,CASRPFGRRDEQFF
TRBJ2-1,NA,TRBV5-1,TRBD2,TGCGCCAGCAGCGGACTAGCGGGACGAGGTAATGAGCAGTTCTTC,CASSGLAGRGNEQFF
TRBJ2-6,NA,TRBV6-4,NA,TGTGCCAGCAGTTTCTCCTCTGGGGCCAACGTCCTGACTTTC,CASSFSSGANVLTF
TRBJ1-2,NA,TRBV19,NA,TGTGCCAGTAGTACCCCAGGGGACTATGGCTACACCTTC,CASSTPGDYGYTF
TRBJ2-2,NA,TRBV7-3,NA,TGTGCCAGCAGCCCTTTCACCGGGGAGCTGTTTTTT,CASSPFTGELFF
TRBJ2-5,NA,TRBV5-1,NA,TGCGCCAGCAGCTCTTGGACGAGAGCACAAGAGACCCAGTACTTC,CASSSWTRAQETQYF
TRBJ2-1,NA,TRBV7-9,NA,TGTGCCAGCAGCTCGGACTTTTACAATGAGCAGTTCTTC,CASSSDFYNEQFF
TRBJ2-7,NA,TRBV5-1,NA,TGCGCCAGCAGCGTTAAGGACGGCTACGAGCAGTACTTC,CASSVKDGYEQYF
TRBJ2-4,NA,TRBV19,NA,TGTGCCAGTAGTATTCCCTCGGGACTAGCCAAAAACATTCAGTACTTC,CASSIPSGLAKNIQYF
TRBJ2-7,once,TRBV4-1,NA,TGCGCCAGCAGCCAGGGACTTCTTCGGTACGAGCAGTACTTC,CASSQGLLRYEQYF
TRBJ2-3,NA,TRBV19,NA,TGTGCCAGTAGTATCCGGCCAAATTCTGATACGCAGTATTTT,CASSIRPNSDTQYF
TRBJ2-2,NA,TRBV5-1,TRBD1,TGCGCCAGCAGCTTGGCCCATACACAGGGGGCGAGGACCGGGGAGCTGTTTTTT,CASSLAHTQGARTGELFF
TRBJ2-1,NA,TRBV7-7,NA,TGTGCTAGCAGCGACTCAAGCTCCTACAATGAGCAGTTCTTC,CASSDSSSYNEQFF
TRBJ2-2,NA,TRBV5-1,NA,TGCGCCAGCAGCCCGGACTGGGGGGCCGGGGAGCTGTTTTTT,CASSPDWGAGELFF
TRBJ2-7,NA,TRBV7-9,NA,TGTGCCAGCAGCTTAGCGGGCTCCTACGAGCAGTACTTC,CASSLAGSYEQYF
TRBJ1-1,few,TRBV5-5,NA,TGTGCCAGCAGCTTTTACGTGAACACTGAAGCTTTCTTT,CASSFYVNTEAFF
TRBJ1-4,NA,TRBV2,TRBD1,TGTGCCAGCAGAAATTACAGGGGGCCTAATGAAAAACTGTTTTTT,CASRNYRGPNEKLFF
TRBJ1-3,NA,TRBV19,NA,TGTGCCAGTAGTATGGTGGGGAGCTCTTCTGGAAACACCATATATTTT,CASSMVGSSSGNTIYF
TRBJ2-1,NA,TRBV11-3,TRBD1,TGTGCCAGCAGACTGAATTTGGACAGGGGGACCCTTATAGACTACAATGAGCAGTTCTTC,CASRLNLDRGTLIDYNEQFF
TRBJ2-2,NA,TRBV5-5,TRBD2,TGTGCCAGCAGCTTGGATGATAGCGGGATGAACACCGGGGAGCTGTTTTTT,CASSLDDSGMNTGELFF
TRBJ1-5,NA,TRBV28,TRBD1,TGTGCCAGCAGGGGACAGAATCAGCCCCAGCATTTT,CASRGQNQPQHF
TRBJ1-3,NA,TRBV6-1,NA,TGTGCCAGCAGTAACCTCCAAACCTCTGGAAACACCATATATTTT,CASSNLQTSGNTIYF
TRBJ2-5,NA,TRBV9,TRBD2,TGTGCCAGCAGCATAGGAGGACTAGCGGGCCGGCGGGAGACCCAGTACTTC,CASSIGGLAGRRETQYF
TRBJ2-1,NA,TRBV6-4,TRBD1,TGTGCCAGCAGTGATAGGGACAGCTACAATGAGCAGTTCTTC,CASSDRDSYNEQFF
TRBJ1-1,NA,TRBV28,NA,TGTGCCAGCATCTATCGGCCGGGTTTCCAGGCTTTCTTT,CASIYRPGFQAFF
TRBJ2-1,NA,TRBV28,TRBD2,TGTGCCAGCAGCCCGGCTAGCGGGATATATGAGCAGTTCTTC,CASSPASGIYEQFF
TRBJ2-7,NA,TRBV2,NA,TGTGCCAGCAGCGGGGACTTATTGGACGGATCCTACGAGCAGTACTTC,CASSGDLLDGSYEQYF
TRBJ1-1,NA,TRBV9,NA,TGTGCCAGCAGCGTAGATGGGGAATGGACTGAAGCTTTCTTT,CASSVDGEWTEAFF
TRBJ2-2,NA,TRBV6-5,TRBD1,TGTGCCAGCAGGGACAGGGTTAACACCGGGGAGCTGTTTTTT,CASRDRVNTGELFF
TRBJ1-2,NA,TRBV7-9,TRBD1,TGTGCCAGCAGCTTCGACAGGGTGCTGGATGGCTACACCTTC,CASSFDRVLDGYTF
TRBJ2-7,NA,TRBV18,NA,TGTGCCAGCTCAGTGGACAGCCTCCTCGGTACCCTCTCCTACGAGCAGTACTTC,CASSVDSLLGTLSYEQYF
TRBJ1-1,NA,TRBV4-1,NA,TGCGCCAGCAGCCAACTAGAGACAGCGAACACTGAAGCTTTCTTT,CASSQLETANTEAFF
TRBJ2-3,NA,TRBV5-1,NA,TGCGCCAGCAGTGTGGGAGACAGCACAGATACGCAGTATTTT,CASSVGDSTDTQYF
TRBJ1-1,NA,TRBV11-2,NA,TGTGCCAGCAGCTCCCAGCGAGAGTCTGAAGCTTTCTTT,CASSSQRESEAFF
TRBJ1-2,NA,TRBV4-1,NA,TGCGCCAGCAGCCACCCATACCCCGACAGTGCTTATCTCTATGGCTACACCTTC,CASSHPYPDSAYLYGYTF
TRBJ1-2,NA,TRBV6-1,TRBD1,TGTGCCAGCAGTGAAGGGACAGGGGGTTACGATGGCTACACCTTC,CASSEGTGGYDGYTF
TRBJ1-1,NA,TRBV19,NA,TGTGCCAGTAGTATCCAGATAAACACTGAAGCTTTCTTT,CASSIQINTEAFF
TRBJ2-1,NA,TRBV10-3,NA,TGTGCCATCAGAGACGCGCTGGGCAATATTGAGCAGTTCTTC,CAIRDALGNIEQFF
TRBJ2-7,NA,TRBV19,NA,TGTGCCAGTAGTATAACCACAGAGTACGAGCAGTACTTC,CASSITTEYEQYF